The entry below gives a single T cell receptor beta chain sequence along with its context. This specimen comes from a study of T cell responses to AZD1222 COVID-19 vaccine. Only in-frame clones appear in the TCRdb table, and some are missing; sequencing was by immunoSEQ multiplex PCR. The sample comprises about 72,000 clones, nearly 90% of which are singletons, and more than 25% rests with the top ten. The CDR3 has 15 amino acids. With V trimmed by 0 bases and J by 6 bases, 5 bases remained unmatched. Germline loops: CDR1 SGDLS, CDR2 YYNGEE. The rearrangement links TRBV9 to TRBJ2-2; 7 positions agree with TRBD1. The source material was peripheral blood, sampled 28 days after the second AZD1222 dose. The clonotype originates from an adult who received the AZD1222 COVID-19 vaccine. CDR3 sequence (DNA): TGTGCCAGCAGCGTAGGGCAGGGGGTAGCCGGGGAGCTGTTTTTT. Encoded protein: CASSVGQGVAGELFF.